These 21 T cell receptor beta chains originate from one sample sequenced in a study of CD8 T cells in ankylosing spondylitis. TCRdb reanalysed the 5' RACE reads using MiXCR and keeps one entry per CDR3 protein. The profile covers more than 150,000 distinct CDR3 sequences, with 11% appearing a single time and 25% to 35% taken by the ten largest. The sequenced sample was blood, either unsorted or a sorted T cell fraction (not recorded which). The receptors come from a male donor with ankylosing spondylitis or in good health (not recorded which).

This chain connects TRBV5-1 to TRBJ1-1, with TRBD1 matching 9 bases. The V and J ends lost 1 base and 7 bases, in that order; junction bases with no gene match: 5. This CDR3 comprises 14 residues. Germline CDR1 and CDR2: SGHRS and YFSETQ. Here the CDR3 reads CASSLTGGRDEAFF. CDR3 in DNA: TGCGCCAGCAGCTTGACAGGGGGCCGAGATGAAGCTTTCTTT.

This clonotype came up once. A much larger clonotype is one base distant, so this may be a read error. V usage is TRBV18 and J usage is TRBJ1-1; TRBD1 is a possible D gene (5 bases). Trimming took off 3 bases at V and 2 bases at J, with 16 bases between the two ends. The CDR3 runs 16 residues. Germline V CDR1 and CDR2: KGHSH, LQKENI. The CDR3: CASSPFGGSINTEAFF. The CDR3, as DNA: TGTGCCAGCTCACCGTTCGGGGGGAGCATAAACACTGAAGCTTTCTTT.

Many counts were recorded for this clonotype. The chain is built from TRBV20-1 and TRBJ1-1, with a tentative D call TRBD1 (5 bases). The CDR3 sequence is 14 residues long. The germline V and J ends were trimmed by 0 bases and 5 bases, with 13 bases remaining between them. Germline loops: CDR1 DFQATT, CDR2 SNEGSKA (reference sequence). The CDR3 DNA sequence: TGCAGTGCTAGAGATCGGCAGGGCGGAACTGAAGCTTTCTTT. Translated, it gives CSARDRQGGTEAFF.

This clonotype was recorded many times. The chain employs TRBV11-2 and TRBJ1-1; 9 bases are a match to TRBD1. Germline V gene data show CDR1 as SGHAT and CDR2 as FQNNGV. The CDR3 contains 15 residues. V gave up 4 bases and J gave up 1 base; unmatched junction bases: 4. The chain's CDR3 is CASSSYRGPNTEAFF. The CDR3 DNA reads as TGTGCCAGCAGCTCCTACAGGGGGCCGAACACTGAAGCTTTCTTT.

This clonotype was seen ten or more times. The rearrangement uses TRBV5-1 and TRBJ2-7; 9 nucleotides agree with TRBD2. V lost 4 bases to trimming and J lost 2 bases; unmatched junction nucleotides: 10. The CDR3 runs to 16 residues. In germline, CDR1 is SGHRS, CDR2 YFSETQ. This CDR3 is CASSPQRLADPYEQYF. CDR3 nucleotide sequence: TGCGCCAGCAGCCCCCAACGACTAGCGGACCCCTACGAGCAGTACTTC.

This clonotype was found a few times. The chain links TRBV13 to TRBJ2-7, with 8 nucleotides matching TRBD1. CDR3 length: 14 amino acids. CDR1 is PRHDT, CDR2 FYEKMQ, per germline (reference sequence). V was clipped by 2 bases and J by 5 bases; unmatched bases: 5. The DNA of the CDR3 is TGTGCCAGCAGCTTACGAGACAGGGGACACGAGCAGTACTTC. This gives the protein CASSLRDRGHEQYF.

The rearrangement uses TRBV7-6 and TRBJ2-7; the match to TRBD1 covers 8 bases. Unmatched junction bases numbered 7, after V lost 4 bases and J lost 2 bases. Germline CDR1 reads SGHVS; CDR2 reads FNYEAQ. The CDR3 runs 15 residues. This chain's CDR3 is CASSSSGQAPYEQYF. The CDR3 nucleotides read TGTGCCAGCAGCTCGTCGGGACAGGCCCCCTACGAGCAGTACTTC.

The table lists this clonotype with many counts. The rearrangement links TRBV5-1 to TRBJ2-1; tentatively, D is TRBD1 (6 bases). The CDR3 totals 16 residues. The germline V gene has CDR1 SGHRS and CDR2 YFSETQ. Trimming removed 0 bases from V and 3 bases from J, with 13 bases in between. The CDR3 nucleotides are TGCGCCAGCAGCTTGGACGGACAGCGTTACTACAATGAGCAGTTCTTC. Translated, it gives CASSLDGQRYYNEQFF.

The sample holds many counts of this clonotype. The chain combines TRBV12-3 or TRBV12-4 with TRBJ2-5; no clear D. V was shortened by 2 bases and J by 1 base, with 2 bases between the two germline ends. There are 12 residues in the CDR3. In DNA form, the CDR3 reads TGTGCCAGCAGTTTAATCCAAGAGACCCAGTACTTC. The encoded protein is CASSLIQETQYF.

The gene calls are TRBV3-1 and TRBJ2-2; 8 nucleotides match TRBD2. The CDR3 covers 19 residues. CDR1 LGHDT and CDR2 YNNKEL come from the germline V gene (reference sequence). J was trimmed by 1 base and V by 8 bases; bases with no gene match: 18. As DNA, the CDR3 is TGTGCCAGCTGTTTAGGGGTACTAGCGGAGAGCCTGAACACCGGGGAGCTGTTTTTT. Translating it yields CASCLGVLAESLNTGELFF.

This clonotype was counted at least ten times. CDR3: CATSRGQGFTTDTQYF. CDR3 DNA sequence: TGTGCCACCAGCAGAGGACAGGGATTTACGACAGATACGCAGTATTTT. The chain couples TRBV15 to TRBJ2-3, with TRBD1 matching over 7 bases. The CDR3 contains 16 residues. Looked up from germline, CDR1 is LNHNV and CDR2 is YYDKDF (reference sequence). Trimming at V came to 1 base and at J to 3 bases, leaving 7 bases not matched to a gene.

V and J are TRBV18 and TRBJ2-7; D might be TRBD1 or TRBD2, each matching 5 bases. The CDR3 loop spans 14 amino acids. Between the trimmed V and J ends, which lost 4 bases and 1 base, there was a span of 11 bases. In germline, CDR1 is KGHSH, CDR2 LQKENI. The CDR3 region is CASSRERGSYEQYF. In DNA, the CDR3 is TGTGCCAGCTCACGAGAGAGGGGTTCCTACGAGCAGTACTTC.

In this sample, this clonotype turned up a few times. The chain links TRBV7-2 to TRBJ1-3; D may be TRBD1 (6 bases). Germline CDR1 SGHTA, CDR2 FQGNSA. The CDR3 runs 17 residues. V was shortened by 3 bases and J by 0 bases, with 15 bases between the two germline ends. The CDR3 DNA sequence: TGTGCCAGCAGCTTGTACAGGGTGGGAGCCTCTGGAAACACCATATATTTT. This translates into CASSLYRVGASGNTIYF.

CDR3 amino acids: CASSESRARGVNQPQHF. The CDR3 DNA follows: TGTGCCAGCAGTGAAAGCCGGGCCCGAGGGGTCAATCAGCCCCAGCATTTT. The rearrangement uses TRBV6-1 and TRBJ1-5, with D perhaps matching TRBD1 (5 bases). Germline CDR1 MNHNS, CDR2 SASEGT. The germline V and J ends were trimmed by 2 bases and 3 bases, with 17 bases remaining between them. The CDR3 covers 17 residues.

This sequence joins TRBV5-6 and TRBJ2-3; a possible D gene is TRBD1 (6 bases). The DNA end favors TRBJ1-5, so the J call may be wrong. The V gene's germline CDR1 is SGHDT and CDR2 YYEEEE. The length of the CDR3 is 15 residues. The CDR3 DNA is TGTGCCAGCACCCTGACAGGACCTAGCACAGATACGCAGCATTTT. It encodes CASTLTGPSTDTQHF.

Details on this clonotype: The junction and the germline gene differ at one end; a read error may be behind it. CDR3 DNA: TGTGGCAGCAGCCTCTTTGGTGCCCTTCAGTACGAGCAGTACTTC. Protein sequence: CGSSLFGALQYEQYF. The chain carries TRBV2 and TRBJ2-7; D remains unclear. The CDR3 is 15 amino acids. The V gene's germline CDR1 is SNHLY and CDR2 FYNNEI. Together with reference TRBV2 and TRBJ2-7, the CDR3 gives the full variable domain: EPEVTQTPSHQVTQMGQEVILRCVPISNHLYFYWYRQILGQKVEFLVSFYNNEISEKSEIFDDQFSVERPDGSNFTLKIRSTKLEDSAMYFCGSSLFGALQYEQYFGPGTRLTVT.

The V and J genes are TRBV10-1 and TRBJ2-4; maybe TRBD1 (8 bases). The CDR3 spans 15 residues. V was clipped by 11 bases and J by 4 bases, with 21 bases between them. The germline V gene encodes CDR1 WNHNN and CDR2 SYGVQD (reference sequence). The CDR3 protein is CAGGDRPVSKNIQYF. In DNA, the CDR3 is TGCGCCGGGGGGGACAGGCCCGTATCGAAAAACATTCAGTACTTC.

Remarks on this clonotype: A much more abundant neighbour one base away suggests this may be a read error. The chain is built from TRBV4-1 and TRBJ2-7; D call uncertain. The CDR3 totals 14 residues. Looked up from germline, CDR1 is MGHRA and CDR2 is YSYEKL. The CDR3 spells CASSFDISSYEQHF. CDR3 nucleotide sequence: TGCGCCAGCAGCTTCGACATCAGCTCCTACGAGCAGCACTTC.

In this sample, this clonotype turned up many times. This chain connects TRBV5-6 to TRBJ2-1; unclear D gene. Germline V gene lookup returns CDR1 SGHDT and CDR2 YYEEEE. Trimming took 0 bases from V and 3 from J, leaving 7 bases between them. The CDR3 runs to 14 residues. CDR3 nucleotides: TGTGCCAGCAGCTTGGGTAGCAGCTACAATGAGCAGTTCTTC. Amino acids: CASSLGSSYNEQFF. Supplemented by reference TRBV5-6 and TRBJ2-1, the full variable domain reads DAGVTQSPTHLIKTRGQQVTLRCSPKSGHDTVSWYQQALGQGPQFIFQYYEEEERQRGNFPDRFSGHQFPNYSSELNVNALLLGDSALYLCASSLGSSYNEQFFGPGTRLTVL.

This chain joins TRBV10-3 and TRBJ2-5; 11 bases match TRBD2. The V gene end was trimmed by 8 bases and the J gene end by 1 base; junction bases not matched to a gene: 6. The germline V gene has CDR1 ENHRY and CDR2 SYGVKD. The CDR3 is made up of 15 amino acids. CDR3 in DNA: TGTGCCATCCTGACTAGCGGGGACCTCCAAGAGACCCAGTACTTC. Translated, it gives CAILTSGDLQETQYF.

This clonotype has only a few counts. This sequence joins TRBV3-1 and TRBJ2-2, with D perhaps TRBD2 (6 bases). V lost 4 bases and J 2 bases, leaving 11 bases between the germline ends. Germline V CDR1 and CDR2: LGHDT, YNNKEL (reference sequence). The CDR3 is 15 residues long. The CDR3, as DNA: TGTGCCAGCAGCCGAAGGAGGGATAACACCGGGGAGCTGTTTTTT. Translated, it gives CASSRRRDNTGELFF.